This T cell receptor (beta chain) derives from a study of breast tumors, draining lymph nodes, adjacent tissues (dated by TCRdb to between 2015 and 2016). About the full investigation: In breast cancer patients, the study compared the TCR beta repertoires of tumor, adjacent nontumor tissue and axillary lymph nodes. The study aimed to assess the relationships and possible T-cell exchange between tumor, surrounding tissue and draining lymph node repertoires in human breast cancer.

This clonotype was detected ten times or more. Its antigen remains undetermined. The record has no base qualities; no much larger clone is one base away. The sequencer was an Illumina HiSeq 2000. TCR beta chain libraries were generated by multiplex PCR amplification. The amplified TCR beta chain products were analyzed by high-throughput sequencing. TCRdb trimmed the raw reads at Q25, called clones with MiXCR and kept productive beta chains. Entries are consolidated by CDR3 protein sequence, retaining the most common genes and DNA. This sample is represented by around 120,000 distinct CDR3 sequences; just under 20% of them were singletons. Less than 4.5% of the sample rests with the top ten. The axillary draining lymph nodes of breast cancer patients were the source of the lymph node samples. General findings and caveats noted by the study authors: T-cell repertoire diversity in tumors was found to be lower than in lymph nodes but higher than in nontumor tissue, and preferential V and J gene usage was observed. Tumor and nontumor tissue repertoires were significantly more similar in luminal-like than in basal-like breast cancer. Rather than being directly demonstrated, the conclusion that tumor T cells originate in lymph nodes was presented as consistent with a hypothesis. The data were considered consistent with the idea that most tumor T cells come from the lymph node and then expand in tumor tissue.

The sample was axillary lymph node tissue. The receptor was derived from a female donor with breast cancer. Some clones in this sample may be carry-over from other donors' samples.

This receptor carries the CDR3 CASSLAGSYGYTF. The DNA sequence follows: TGTGCCAGCAGCTTAGCTGGCAGCTATGGCTACACCTTC. Rearrangement joined TRBV7-2 to TRBJ1-2; the D gene cannot be resolved reliably. The germline V gene gives CDR1 as SGHTA and CDR2 as FQGNSA. From the cysteine through the phenylalanine, the CDR3 covers 13 amino acids. The retained sequence is limited to the CDR3, 39 bases, with the frame set at the first base. Trimming removed 0 bases from V and 4 bases from J, leaving 6 bases between the germline ends.